This TCR beta chain was sequenced during a study of blood T cells in healthy people across ages. Study-wide context: Through template switching, about one barcoded beta molecule was captured per two T cells, as measured in model experiments. General study results and limits: Possibly, changes in expanded clonotypes were confounded because donor CMV status was unknown.

Germline loops: CDR1 SEHNR, CDR2 FQNEAQ (reference sequence). The CDR3 runs 16 residues. The ends lost 3 bases at V and 2 bases at J; junction bases unmatched: 7. Together with a sample-barcoded 5' primer, a J-beta primer mix was included in a second PCR lasting about 7 to 11 cycles. From the 5' RACE reads, TCRdb called clonotypes with MiXCR, one entry per CDR3 protein. The data contain 790,000 or so distinct CDR3 sequences, around 50% of them singletons. Note on this clonotype: Antigen unknown.

The source is a man in his forties in good health. The V gene is TRBV7-9, the J gene TRBJ2-5; 9 nucleotides line up with TRBD1. Sequenced input: blood. CDR3 sequence reads: CASSLGGTGNQETQYF. Written as DNA, the CDR3 is TGTGCCAGCAGCTTGGGGGGGACAGGGAATCAAGAGACCCAGTACTTC.